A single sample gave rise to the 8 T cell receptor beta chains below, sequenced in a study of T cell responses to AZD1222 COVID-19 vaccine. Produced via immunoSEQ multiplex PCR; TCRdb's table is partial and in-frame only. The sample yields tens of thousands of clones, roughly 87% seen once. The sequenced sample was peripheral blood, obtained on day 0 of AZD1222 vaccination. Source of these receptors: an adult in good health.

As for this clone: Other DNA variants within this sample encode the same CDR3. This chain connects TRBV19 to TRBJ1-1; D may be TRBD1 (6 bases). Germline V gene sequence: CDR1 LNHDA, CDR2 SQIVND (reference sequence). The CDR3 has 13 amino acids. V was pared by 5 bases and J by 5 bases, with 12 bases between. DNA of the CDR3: TGTGCCAGTAGTGCCACAGGGTATACTGAAGCTTTCTTT. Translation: CASSATGYTEAFF.

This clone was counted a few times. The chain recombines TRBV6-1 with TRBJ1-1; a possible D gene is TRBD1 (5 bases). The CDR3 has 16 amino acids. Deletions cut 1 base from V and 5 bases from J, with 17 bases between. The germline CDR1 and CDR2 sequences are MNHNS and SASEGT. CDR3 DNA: TGTGCCAGCAGTGAAGGGAGGTGGGTGGGGGGAACTGAAGCTTTCTTT. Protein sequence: CASSEGRWVGGTEAFF.

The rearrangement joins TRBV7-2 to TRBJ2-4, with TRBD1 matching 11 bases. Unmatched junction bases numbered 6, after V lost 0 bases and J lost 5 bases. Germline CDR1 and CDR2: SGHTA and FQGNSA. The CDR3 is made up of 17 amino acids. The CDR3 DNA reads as TGTGCCAGCAGCTTAGCGGGGACAGGGGGGAGTCAAAACATTCAGTACTTC. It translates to CASSLAGTGGSQNIQYF.

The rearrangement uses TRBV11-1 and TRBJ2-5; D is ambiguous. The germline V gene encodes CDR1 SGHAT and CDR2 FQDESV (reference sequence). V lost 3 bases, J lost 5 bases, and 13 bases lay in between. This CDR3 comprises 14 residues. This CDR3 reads CASSFIPALETQYF. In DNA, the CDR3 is TGTGCCAGCAGCTTCATTCCCGCCTTGGAGACCCAGTACTTC. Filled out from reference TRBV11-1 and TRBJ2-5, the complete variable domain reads EAEVAQSPRYKITEKSQAVAFWCDPISGHATLYWYRQILGQGPELLVQFQDESVVDDSQLPKDRFSAERLKGVDSTLKIQPAELGDSAMYLCASSFIPALETQYFGPGTRLLVL.

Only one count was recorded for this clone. In DNA form, the CDR3 reads TGTGCCAGCAGCTCCCTGGGTGGCGAGCAGTACTTC. This codes for CASSSLGGEQYF. The chain recombines TRBV13 with TRBJ2-7; D not resolved. This CDR3 is 12 amino acids long. Per germline, CDR1 PRHDT and CDR2 FYEKMQ (reference sequence). Between the trimmed V and J ends, which lost 4 bases and 6 bases, there was a span of 10 bases.

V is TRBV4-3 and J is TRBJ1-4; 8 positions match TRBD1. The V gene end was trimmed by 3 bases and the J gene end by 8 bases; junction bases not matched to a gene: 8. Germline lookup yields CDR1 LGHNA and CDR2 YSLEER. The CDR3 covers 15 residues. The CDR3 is CASSQAPGDREKLFF. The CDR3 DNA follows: TGCGCCAGCAGCCAGGCTCCGGGGGACAGGGAAAAACTGTTTTTT.

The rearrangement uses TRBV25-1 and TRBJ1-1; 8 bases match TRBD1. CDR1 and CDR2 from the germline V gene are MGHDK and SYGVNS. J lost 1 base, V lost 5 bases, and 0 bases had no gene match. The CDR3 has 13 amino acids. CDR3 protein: CASSQGANTEAFF. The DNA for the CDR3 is TGTGCCAGCAGTCAGGGGGCGAACACTGAAGCTTTCTTT.

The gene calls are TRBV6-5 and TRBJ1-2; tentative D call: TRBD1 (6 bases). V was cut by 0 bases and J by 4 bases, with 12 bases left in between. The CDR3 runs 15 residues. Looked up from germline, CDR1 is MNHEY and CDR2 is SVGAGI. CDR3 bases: TGTGCCAGCAGTTACTCTAACAGGGACGTCTATGGCTACACCTTC. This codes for CASSYSNRDVYGYTF.